This TCR beta chain was identified during a study of STAT3 mutations in large granular lymphocyte leukemia. Study conclusions and caveats: Sampling intervals varied between patients and samples. Some patients had dominant TCR clones larger than their STAT3 mutant burden. In T-cell large granular lymphocyte leukemia, about half of patients showed multiple immunodominant subclonotypes.

The CDR3 runs to 13 residues. The germline V gene has CDR1 SGHRS and CDR2 YFSETQ. Trimming left V 4 bases short and J 8 bases short, with 15 bases between. Remarks on this clone: Its specificity is unknown.

TCRdb's copy holds only in-frame clones and misses some; the assay was immunoSEQ multiplex PCR. The data hold a few thousand clones, with around 42% observed a single time. The sequenced sample consisted of peripheral blood mononuclear cells. The sequence came from a woman aged 70-85 years with T-cell large granular lymphocyte leukemia. Some clones in this sample may be carry-over from other donors' samples. The rearrangement uses TRBV5-1 and TRBJ1-2; maybe TRBD1 (5 bases). The CDR3 DNA reads TGCGCCAGCAGCGCTCGGGACCCACCGGGCTACACCTTC. It yields the protein CASSARDPPGYTF.